This TCR beta chain was sequenced for a study of technical replicates of blood from four donors. Trimming took off 0 bases at V and 3 bases at J, with 13 bases between the two ends. The CDR3 has 15 residues. CDR1 is SGHRS and CDR2 is YFSETQ in the germline V gene. TCRdb's copy holds only in-frame clones and misses some; the assay was immunoSEQ multiplex PCR. The table has around 15,000 clones, around 86% seen once. The sequencing sample was made of PBMCs. The chain carries TRBV5-1 and TRBJ2-7; D remains unclear. This clonotype was sampled from a human donor in good health. DNA for the CDR3: TGCGCCAGCAGCTTGGTTTCTATTTTAAGCTACGAGCAGTACTTC. Translating gives CASSLVSILSYEQYF.